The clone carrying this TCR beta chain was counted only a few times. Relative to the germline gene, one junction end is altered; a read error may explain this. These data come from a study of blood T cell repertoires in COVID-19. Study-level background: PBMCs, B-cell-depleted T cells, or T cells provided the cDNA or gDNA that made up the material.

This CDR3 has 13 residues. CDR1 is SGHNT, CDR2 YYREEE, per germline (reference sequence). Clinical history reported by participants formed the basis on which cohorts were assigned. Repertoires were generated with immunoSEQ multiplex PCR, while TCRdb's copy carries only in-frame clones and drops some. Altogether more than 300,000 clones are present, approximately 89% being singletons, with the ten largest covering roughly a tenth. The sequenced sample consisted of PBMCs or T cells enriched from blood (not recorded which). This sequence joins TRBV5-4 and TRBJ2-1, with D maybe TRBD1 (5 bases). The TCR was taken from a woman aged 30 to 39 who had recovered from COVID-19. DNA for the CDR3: TGTGCCACCAGCCCCGATCAACAGGATGAGCAGTTCTTC. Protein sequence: CATSPDQQDEQFF.